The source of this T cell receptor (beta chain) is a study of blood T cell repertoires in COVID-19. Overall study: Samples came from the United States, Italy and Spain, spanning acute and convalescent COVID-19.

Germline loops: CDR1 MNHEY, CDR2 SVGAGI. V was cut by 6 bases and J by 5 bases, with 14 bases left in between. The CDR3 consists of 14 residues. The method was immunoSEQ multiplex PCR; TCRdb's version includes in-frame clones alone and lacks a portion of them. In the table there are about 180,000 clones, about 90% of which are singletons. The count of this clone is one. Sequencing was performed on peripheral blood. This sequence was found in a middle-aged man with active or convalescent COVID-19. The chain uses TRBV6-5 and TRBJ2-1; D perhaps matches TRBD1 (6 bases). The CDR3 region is CASRDRRANNEQFF. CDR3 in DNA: TGTGCCAGCAGAGACAGGAGAGCTAACAATGAGCAGTTCTTC.